The rows below give T cell receptor beta chains drawn from one sample of a study of cytomegalovirus exposure and HLA in healthy donors. Profiled with immunoSEQ multiplex PCR; TCRdb holds only in-frame clones, not every one. This repertoire shows about 170,000 clones, around 80% found once; its top ten account for 1%. The material sequenced was PBMCs. The receptor set was obtained from a woman between 45 and 65 years old in good health and CMV-seropositive. Each CDR3 is given without its conserved first and last residue.

J gene: TRBJ2-2
V gene: TRBV7-2
CDR3 protein: ASSSLTVGTGELF

J gene: NA
V gene: TRBV28
CDR3 protein: ASSLPQQVHEQY

J gene: TRBJ2-5
V gene: TRBV11-2
CDR3 protein: ASSPGLAEETQY

J gene: TRBJ1-2
V gene: TRBV28
CDR3 protein: ASSLEAWAYGYT

J gene: TRBJ2-2
V gene: TRBV6-4
CDR3 protein: ASSPSLLAGGPTGELF

J gene: TRBJ1-5
V gene: TRBV30
CDR3 protein: AWSVRGNQPQH

J gene: TRBJ2-5
V gene: TRBV5-4
CDR3 protein: ASSSKLGGGVETQY

J gene: TRBJ2-7
V gene: TRBV7-8
CDR3 protein: ASSWARQGFGEQY

J gene: TRBJ1-5
V gene: TRBV25-1
CDR3 protein: ASSERSWYSNQPQH

J gene: TRBJ2-1
V gene: TRBV29-1
CDR3 protein: SVGQGLGEQF

J gene: TRBJ1-1
V gene: TRBV27
CDR3 protein: ASSLRVGTGMNTEAF

J gene: TRBJ1-2
V gene: TRBV7-9
CDR3 protein: ASSLGDKEVNYGYT

J gene: TRBJ1-3
V gene: TRBV11-2
CDR3 protein: ASSFVVSPGQGSGNTIY

J gene: TRBJ2-7
V gene: TRBV27
CDR3 protein: ASSLLSGGAGEQY

J gene: TRBJ2-1
V gene: TRBV7-2
CDR3 protein: ASSPTSGGTNSYNEQF

J gene: TRBJ2-3
V gene: TRBV11-2
CDR3 protein: ASSMRQFRAQY

J gene: TRBJ2-3
V gene: TRBV7-6
CDR3 protein: ASSLGRSDTQY

J gene: TRBJ2-1
V gene: TRBV5-4
CDR3 protein: ASSFFSRTKTKREQF

J gene: TRBJ2-2
V gene: TRBV27
CDR3 protein: ASTRDSNTGELF

J gene: TRBJ2-5
V gene: TRBV19
CDR3 protein: ASSNPAGDGKETQY

J gene: TRBJ2-5
V gene: TRBV19
CDR3 protein: ASSTQGRETQY

J gene: TRBJ2-3
V gene: TRBV5-1
CDR3 protein: ASSLAERDTQY

J gene: TRBJ2-3
V gene: TRBV29-1
CDR3 protein: SVEKGGYTDTQY

J gene: TRBJ2-3
V gene: TRBV7-3
CDR3 protein: ASSYLTRTDTQY

J gene: TRBJ1-1
V gene: TRBV6-1
CDR3 protein: ASSLGQLNTEAF

J gene: TRBJ2-4
V gene: TRBV5-4
CDR3 protein: ASSLGTGSAKNIQY

J gene: TRBJ2-7
V gene: TRBV5-1
CDR3 protein: ASSPSPGLDYEQY

J gene: TRBJ2-5
V gene: TRBV4-1
CDR3 protein: ASSQEGRGYPLETQY

J gene: TRBJ2-7
V gene: TRBV6-6
CDR3 protein: ASSSNRDRAHEQY

J gene: TRBJ2-2
V gene: TRBV9
CDR3 protein: ASSGPGTNTGELF

J gene: TRBJ2-4
V gene: TRBV29-1
CDR3 protein: RGGGRCPIQY

J gene: TRBJ1-2
V gene: TRBV27
CDR3 protein: ASSLSTGDPWGYT

J gene: TRBJ2-1
V gene: TRBV25-1
CDR3 protein: ASSEYHRGSYNEQF

J gene: TRBJ1-2
V gene: TRBV5-8
CDR3 protein: ASSHHGQGGNGYT

J gene: TRBJ2-3
V gene: TRBV28
CDR3 protein: AGQDATNGGDTQY

J gene: TRBJ1-2
V gene: TRBV13
CDR3 protein: ASSLGPRASDGYT

J gene: TRBJ1-2
V gene: TRBV6-1
CDR3 protein: ASSGQSFSYGYT

J gene: TRBJ2-1
V gene: TRBV19
CDR3 protein: ASSMAGGFYNEQF

J gene: TRBJ2-2
V gene: TRBV7-6
CDR3 protein: ASSPQGAGELF

J gene: TRBJ2-1
V gene: TRBV7-2
CDR3 protein: ASSSFVYNEQF

J gene: TRBJ1-2
V gene: TRBV6-5
CDR3 protein: ASSLNLQSVGYT

J gene: TRBJ2-3
V gene: TRBV7-2
CDR3 protein: ASSLGTKALDTQY

J gene: TRBJ1-1
V gene: TRBV5-1
CDR3 protein: ASSSGPGTRLAF

J gene: TRBJ1-2
V gene: TRBV19
CDR3 protein: ASSPDRGEYGYT

J gene: TRBJ2-1
V gene: TRBV7-9
CDR3 protein: ASSLGSGIDEQF

J gene: TRBJ1-4
V gene: TRBV25-1
CDR3 protein: ATRLGGEKLF

J gene: TRBJ2-1
V gene: TRBV27
CDR3 protein: ASRLLSGRYNEQF

J gene: TRBJ1-4
V gene: TRBV30
CDR3 protein: AWSGARLGQGNEKLF

J gene: TRBJ1-1
V gene: TRBV7-3
CDR3 protein: ASSSQGDTEAF

J gene: TRBJ1-5
V gene: TRBV6-1
CDR3 protein: ASSERQGRDQPQH

J gene: TRBJ1-1
V gene: TRBV5-4
CDR3 protein: ASSLRGGMNTEAF

J gene: TRBJ1-2
V gene: TRBV7-2
CDR3 protein: ASSYHRDRGYT

J gene: TRBJ1-2
V gene: TRBV7-3
CDR3 protein: ASSKGQGYGYT

J gene: TRBJ1-1
V gene: TRBV29-1
CDR3 protein: SVHDTYTEAF